This passage covers 11 T cell receptor beta chains from one sample sequenced in a study of neoadjuvant anti-PD-1 for oral cavity cancer. The data were produced by immunoSEQ multiplex PCR, yet TCRdb's version contains in-frame clones alone and is incomplete. The data hold around 70,000 clones, with about 85% observed a single time. The time point here: after neoadjuvant nivolumab, at surgical resection. The sequenced sample was PBMCs, obtained after nivolumab (anti-PD-1) treatment. The receptors come from a person aged 35 to 85 with oral cavity squamous cell carcinoma.

This chain connects TRBV13 to TRBJ1-1; maybe TRBD1 (5 bases). CDR1 PRHDT and CDR2 FYEKMQ come from the germline V gene (reference sequence). This CDR3 has 15 residues. Trimming took off 5 bases at V and 4 bases at J, with 17 bases between the two ends. As DNA, the CDR3 is TGTGCCAGCAGCCCGGGTGGAGGGGTGAGCACTGAAGCTTTCTTT. This sequence encodes CASSPGGGVSTEAFF.

The rearrangement links TRBV7-9 to TRBJ2-7; TRBD1 matches 9 bases. CDR3 size: 15 residues. Germline CDR1 is SEHNR and CDR2 is FQNEAQ (reference sequence). After removal of 5 bases from V and 1 base from J, the junction contained 6 bases not matched to a gene. This CDR3 reads CASSAGQGSSYEQYF. In DNA form, the CDR3 reads TGTGCCAGCAGCGCAGGACAGGGGTCTTCCTACGAGCAGTACTTC.

This clone showed up just once. V and J are TRBV30 and TRBJ2-5; D remains ambiguous. CDR1 GTSNPN and CDR2 SVGIG come from the germline V gene (reference sequence). V was pared by 4 bases and J by 0 bases, with 9 bases between. The CDR3 spans 13 residues. The chain's CDR3 is CAWTWADQETQYF. CDR3 DNA: TGTGCCTGGACCTGGGCGGACCAAGAGACCCAGTACTTC.

This clone was recorded only once. The chain is built from TRBV19 and TRBJ2-2; TRBD1 matches at 8 bases. The J segment lost 4 bases and the V segment lost 9 bases, leaving 4 bases of the junction unmatched. The CDR3 sequence is 13 residues long. Germline loops: CDR1 LNHDA, CDR2 SQIVND (reference sequence). CDR3 in DNA: TGTGCCAGCAGGGGGCAAGGCACCGGGGAGCTGTTTTTT. The encoded protein is CASRGQGTGELFF.

CDR3: CASSGQGAGDYGYTF. The CDR3, as DNA: TGTGCCAGCAGTGGCCAAGGGGCAGGAGACTATGGCTACACCTTC. The chain joins TRBV6-5 to TRBJ1-2, with TRBD1 as a possible D gene (5 bases). Germline CDR1 reads MNHEY; CDR2 reads SVGAGI. The V end was cut by 5 bases, the J end by 3 bases, with 16 bases between. CDR3 length: 15 amino acids.

The count of this clone is one. The V call is TRBV28, the J call TRBJ1-5; a possible D gene is TRBD1 (6 bases). V was shortened by 4 bases and J by 4 bases, with 11 bases between the two germline ends. The germline V gene encodes CDR1 MDHEN and CDR2 SYDVKM. This CDR3 spans 14 amino acids. The CDR3 is CASSSAGVNQPQHF. The CDR3 DNA reads TGTGCCAGCAGTTCAGCAGGGGTGAATCAGCCCCAGCATTTT. Supplemented by reference TRBV28 and TRBJ1-5, the full variable domain reads DVKVTQSSRYLVKRTGEKVFLECVQDMDHENMFWYRQDPGLGLRLIYFSYDVKMKEKGDIPEGYSVSREKKERFSLILESASTNQTSMYLCASSSAGVNQPQHFGDGTRLSIL.

The J gene is TRBJ2-1, the V gene TRBV30, with D possibly matching TRBD1 (6 bases). V was trimmed by 5 bases and J by 7 bases, leaving 15 bases between them. The germline V gene encodes CDR1 GTSNPN and CDR2 SVGIG (reference sequence). The CDR3 totals 13 residues. CDR3 nucleotides: TGTGCCTGGTGGGGCCCCAGGGGTAATGAGCAGTTCTTC. It specifies CAWWGPRGNEQFF.

This clone was recorded once. The J gene is TRBJ2-2, the V gene TRBV27; no definite D call. V was pared by 10 bases and J by 0 bases, with 9 bases between. The CDR3 totals 13 residues. Looked up from germline, CDR1 is MNHEY and CDR2 is SMNVEV (reference sequence). The CDR3 DNA is TGTGCCACGTTAGGGACGAACACCGGGGAGCTGTTTTTT. Protein: CATLGTNTGELFF.

The chain carries TRBV11-2 and TRBJ1-1; D remains unclear. The CDR3 is 14 amino acids. Germline CDR1 SGHAT, CDR2 FQNNGV. V dropped 2 bases and J dropped 0 bases, with 7 bases sitting between them. CDR3 bases: TGTGCCAGCAGCTTACAAGTCCTGAACACTGAAGCTTTCTTT. This translates into CASSLQVLNTEAFF.

V and J are TRBV5-4 and TRBJ2-3, with TRBD1 matching 8 bases. The V and J ends lost 3 bases and 2 bases, in that order; junction bases with no gene match: 2. Germline V lookup: CDR1 SGHNT, CDR2 YYREEE (reference sequence). The CDR3 is made up of 14 amino acids. This CDR3 reads CASSWTGNTDTQYF. For the CDR3, the DNA is TGTGCCAGCAGCTGGACAGGGAACACAGATACGCAGTATTTT.

This clone has only one observation. The V gene is TRBV4-2, the J gene TRBJ2-6; a weak D match, TRBD2 (6 bases). The CDR3 length is 17 residues. V was cut by 0 bases and J by 0 bases, with 9 bases left in between. Germline loops: CDR1 LGHNA, CDR2 YNFKEQ. This CDR3 is CASSQEPGGSGANVLTF. Here the CDR3 DNA reads TGTGCCAGCAGCCAAGAGCCCGGGGGCTCTGGGGCCAACGTCCTGACTTTC.